Listed here are 18 T cell receptor beta chains from one sample, sequenced in a study of memory CD8 T cells in hepatitis C reinfection. Time point meaning: late/post reinfection, 12 to 24 weeks after detection. No in vitro expansion preceded TCR sequencing of the sorted cells. Produced via immunoSEQ multiplex PCR; TCRdb's table is partial and in-frame only. The sample lists 45,000 to 50,000 clones; approximately 92% were seen once. Sequencing input: naive CD8+ T cells sorted from blood. All receptors come from a man aged 18 to 35 with hepatitis C virus infection.

The chain employs TRBV7-2 and TRBJ2-2, with unresolved D. V was pared by 5 bases and J by 3 bases, with 13 bases between. Germline V CDR1 and CDR2: SGHTA, FQGNSA. CDR3 length: 15 amino acids. The CDR3 region is CASSGTEIYTGELFF. The CDR3 nucleotides read TGTGCCAGCAGCGGCACAGAGATTTACACCGGGGAGCTGTTTTTT. Variable domain in full (rest from reference TRBV7-2 and TRBJ2-2): GAGVSQSPSNKVTEKGKDVELRCDPISGHTALYWYRQSLGQGLEFLIYFQGNSAPDKSGLPSDRFSAERTGGSVSTLTIQRTQQEDSAVYLCASSGTEIYTGELFFGEGSRLTVL.

The chain combines TRBV27 with TRBJ2-2; the match to TRBD2 covers 9 bases. There are 15 residues in the CDR3. CDR1 MNHEY and CDR2 SMNVEV come from the germline V gene (reference sequence). The V and J ends lost 8 bases and 4 bases, in that order; junction bases with no gene match: 8. The CDR3 DNA reads TGTGCCAGCCGCCTGGCGGGAGGGGTCACCGGGGAGCTGTTTTTT. The encoded protein is CASRLAGGVTGELFF.

The chain combines TRBV6-5 with TRBJ1-2; a weak D match, TRBD1 (6 bases). This CDR3 region has 13 residues. Trimming removed 4 bases at V and 3 bases at J, with 9 bases between. Germline V gives CDR1 MNHEY, CDR2 SVGAGI. CDR3 in amino acids: CASSSDSYYGYTF. The CDR3 DNA reads as TGTGCCAGCAGTTCGGACAGTTACTATGGCTACACCTTC.

V and J are TRBV28 and TRBJ2-2, with 8 bases identical to TRBD1. This CDR3 comprises 15 residues. V was clipped by 2 bases and J by 7 bases; unmatched bases: 6. Germline V lookup: CDR1 MDHEN, CDR2 SYDVKM. CDR3 bases: TGTGCCAGCAGTTTAATAACAGGGGGGAACGGGGAGCTGTTTTTT. Its translation is CASSLITGGNGELFF.

The chain is built from TRBV28 and TRBJ1-5; 7 nucleotides agree with TRBD1. V dropped 3 bases and J dropped 6; count of bases not matched to a gene: 8. CDR1 and CDR2 from the germline V gene are MDHEN and SYDVKM. There are 15 residues in the CDR3. DNA of the CDR3: TGTGCCAGCAGTTTTTTACAGGGGACCCTTCAGCCCCAGCATTTT. As protein: CASSFLQGTLQPQHF.

In DNA, the CDR3 is TGTGCCACCAGCGGTGGACTAGCGGGAGATATATACGAGCAGTACTTC. It encodes CATSGGLAGDIYEQYF. V is TRBV15 and J is TRBJ2-7, with 13 bases aligning to TRBD2. The CDR3 has 16 residues. The germline CDR1 and CDR2 sequences are LNHNV and YYDKDF (reference sequence). The ends lost 5 bases at V and 4 bases at J; junction bases unmatched: 8.

CDR3 residues: CASSLGTGGAYQPQHF. The CDR3 DNA reads as TGCGCCAGCAGCCTCGGGACAGGGGGCGCGTATCAGCCCCAGCATTTT. This chain links TRBV5-1 with TRBJ1-5; 12 bases line up with TRBD1. This CDR3 is 16 amino acids long. Germline V lookup: CDR1 SGHRS, CDR2 YFSETQ. The V gene end was trimmed by 4 bases and the J gene end by 5 bases; junction bases not matched to a gene: 7.

The rearrangement uses TRBV4-3 and TRBJ1-2; the match to TRBD1 covers 10 bases. This CDR3 contains 15 residues. The V gene end was trimmed by 0 bases and the J gene end by 8 bases; junction bases not matched to a gene: 6. The germline gives CDR1 LGHNA, CDR2 YSLEER. The CDR3 sequence: CASSQDRQGAWGYTF. CDR3 bases: TGCGCCAGCAGCCAAGATAGACAGGGGGCCTGGGGCTACACCTTC.

This clone has only a few counts. The rearrangement links TRBV6-6 to TRBJ1-1, with 7 bases that match TRBD1. The ends lost 7 bases at V and 2 bases at J; junction bases unmatched: 7. CDR3 length: 14 residues. Germline CDR1 is MNHNY and CDR2 is SVGAGI (reference sequence). CDR3 amino acids: CASTWGQINTEAFF. In nucleotides, the CDR3 is TGTGCCAGCACCTGGGGACAGATTAACACTGAAGCTTTCTTT.

The CDR3 nucleotides read TGTGCCAGCAGCTTGTTAAATGAGCAGTTCTTC. This gives the protein CASSLLNEQFF. V usage is TRBV5-5 and J usage is TRBJ2-1; unclear D gene. The germline gives CDR1 SGHKS, CDR2 YYEKEE (reference sequence). The CDR3 covers 11 residues. Between the trimmed V and J ends, which lost 1 base and 7 bases, there was a span of 3 bases.

The rearrangement joins TRBV5-5 to TRBJ2-2, with 8 bases lining up with TRBD2. CDR3 length equals 16 residues. Per germline, CDR1 SGHKS and CDR2 YYEKEE (reference sequence). V gave up 0 bases and J gave up 3 bases; unmatched junction bases: 4. The CDR3 DNA is TGTGCCAGCAGCTTGGTCCCTAGCGGGTACACCGGGGAGCTGTTTTTT. This translates into CASSLVPSGYTGELFF.

This chain connects TRBV11-2 to TRBJ2-5; 12 bases agree with TRBD1. The CDR3 runs to 14 residues. J lost 2 bases, V lost 7 bases, and 2 bases had no gene match. Germline CDR1 and CDR2: SGHAT and FQNNGV. CDR3 sequence reads: CASKGQGAQETQYF. In nucleotides, the CDR3 is TGTGCCAGCAAGGGACAGGGGGCTCAAGAGACCCAGTACTTC. Looking up the rest from reference TRBV11-2 and TRBJ2-5 gives the full variable domain: EAGVAQSPRYKIIEKRQSVAFWCNPISGHATLYWYQQILGQGPKLLIQFQNNGVVDDSQLPKDRFSAERLKGVDSTLKIQPAKLEDSAVYLCASKGQGAQETQYFGPGTRLLVL.

The V gene is TRBV29-1, the J gene TRBJ2-7; 12 nucleotides align to TRBD2. The germline CDR1 and CDR2 sequences are SQVTM and ANQGSEA. The CDR3 extends over 17 amino acids. J was trimmed by 1 base and V by 5 bases; bases with no gene match: 12. The CDR3 reads CSVQGLAGGIGSYEQYF. CDR3 bases: TGCAGCGTTCAGGGGCTAGCGGGAGGGATTGGATCCTACGAGCAGTACTTC.

The rearrangement links TRBV1 to TRBJ2-7; the DNA was not used to check the table's D call, TRBD2. TRBV1 is a known pseudogene. This CDR3 comprises 17 residues. The CDR3 region is CTSSQEIGADSAYEQYF. The CDR3 region has the DNA TGCACCAGCAGCCAAGAGATTGGAGCAGATAGCGCCTACGAGCAGTACTTC.

Only one count was recorded for this clone. The chain links TRBV5-1 to TRBJ2-1, with a tentative D call TRBD2 (6 bases). Germline-derived CDR1 and CDR2 are SGHRS and YFSETQ. The CDR3 covers 15 residues. V was cut by 5 bases and J by 0 bases, with 12 bases left in between. This CDR3 is CASRSGQTSYNEQFF. The DNA of the CDR3 is TGCGCCAGCAGAAGCGGGCAGACCTCCTACAATGAGCAGTTCTTC.

V is TRBV11-2 and J is TRBJ2-1; a possible D gene is TRBD2 (6 bases). There are 13 residues in the CDR3. CDR1 is SGHAT and CDR2 is FQNNGV in the germline V gene. V was cut by 5 bases and J by 7 bases, with 12 bases left in between. The CDR3 DNA sequence: TGTGCCAGCAGCCGTCCTGCGGGGAATGAGCAGTTCTTC. Its translation: CASSRPAGNEQFF.

The V and J genes are TRBV19 and TRBJ1-1; D is unresolved. V was clipped by 3 bases and J by 3 bases, with 8 bases between them. The CDR3 runs 13 residues. Per germline, CDR1 LNHDA and CDR2 SQIVND (reference sequence). The CDR3 is CASSITRDTEAFF. CDR3 bases: TGTGCCAGTAGTATTACCCGGGACACTGAAGCTTTCTTT. The complete variable domain, with remaining parts taken from reference TRBV19 and TRBJ1-1, reads DGGITQSPKYLFRKEGQNVTLSCEQNLNHDAMYWYRQDPGQGLRLIYYSQIVNDFQKGDIAEGYSVSREKKESFPLTVTSAQKNPTAFYLCASSITRDTEAFFGQGTRLTVV.

The V and J genes are TRBV6-6 and TRBJ2-5; D is undetermined. This CDR3 spans 14 amino acids. Germline lookup yields CDR1 MNHNY and CDR2 SVGAGI (reference sequence). V shed 0 bases and J shed 2 bases, with 7 bases lying between them. The CDR3 nucleotides read TGTGCCAGCAGTTACTCTGGGCTACAAGAGACCCAGTACTTC. It specifies CASSYSGLQETQYF.